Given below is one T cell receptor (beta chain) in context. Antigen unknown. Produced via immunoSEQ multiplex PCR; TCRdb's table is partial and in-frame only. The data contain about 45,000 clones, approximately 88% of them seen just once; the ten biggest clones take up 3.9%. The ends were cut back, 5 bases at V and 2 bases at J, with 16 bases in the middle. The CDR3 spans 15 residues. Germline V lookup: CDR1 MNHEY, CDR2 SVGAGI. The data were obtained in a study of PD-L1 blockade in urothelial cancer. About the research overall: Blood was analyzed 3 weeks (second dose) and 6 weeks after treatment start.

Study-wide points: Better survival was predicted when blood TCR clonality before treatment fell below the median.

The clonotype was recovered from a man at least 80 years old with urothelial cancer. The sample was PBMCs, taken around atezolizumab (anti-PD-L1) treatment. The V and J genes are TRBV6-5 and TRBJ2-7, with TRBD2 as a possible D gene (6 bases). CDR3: CASSPSSVPTYEQYF. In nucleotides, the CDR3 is TGTGCCAGCAGTCCCTCTAGCGTCCCAACCTACGAGCAGTACTTC.